The source of this T cell receptor (beta chain) is a study of blood T cells in healthy people across ages. Broader study findings: Per-million-T-cell TCR beta diversity fell roughly linearly with age.

Through a sample-barcoded 5' primer and a J-beta primer mix, a second PCR was run for roughly 7 to 12 cycles. MiXCR, run by TCRdb on the 5' RACE reads, gives a single entry per CDR3 protein. The top ten hold 10% to 15% of the sample, which has approximately 800,000 distinct CDR3 sequences, about 36% seen once. Ten or more counts support this clonotype. The antigen remains undetermined. Sequencing was done on a sample of blood. The origin of this receptor is a man younger than 35 in good health.

CDR3 DNA sequence: TGTGCCAGCAGCTTGGGCTGGGGCCATCAGCCCCAGCATTTT. This translates into CASSLGWGHQPQHF. This sequence joins TRBV7-9 and TRBJ1-5; weak D call: TRBD1 (5 bases). Looked up from germline, CDR1 is SEHNR and CDR2 is FQNEAQ (reference sequence). The CDR3 consists of 14 residues. V lost 3 bases and J 5 bases, leaving 11 bases between the germline ends.